This T cell receptor beta chain emerged from a study of blood T cell repertoires in COVID-19. Study context: Material from acute and convalescent COVID-19 was sourced from the United States, Italy and Spain.

The V gene's germline CDR1 is SGHNT and CDR2 YYREEE (reference sequence). The CDR3 spans 15 residues. Trimming removed 4 bases from V and 4 bases from J, with 17 bases in between. Original analysis: Estimated nucleated cell counts came from reference gene primer amplification. Libraries were prepared by immunoSEQ multiplex PCR; TCRdb keeps only in-frame clonotypes and omits some of them. The V and J calls and the clone size are those of that table, but D and trimming were determined from the DNA. Of some 210,000 clones listed, about 84% are singletons. The chain links TRBV5-4 to TRBJ2-5; tentative D call: TRBD1 (6 bases). The sample was PBMCs or T cells enriched from blood (not recorded which). The source is a man aged 25 to 45 with acute COVID-19. The CDR3: CASSAPTGFAETQYF. For the CDR3, the DNA is TGTGCCAGCAGCGCCCCAACAGGGTTTGCAGAGACCCAGTACTTC.